A selection of T cell receptor beta chains follows, all from one sample in a study of early T cells in non-severe SARS-CoV-2 infection. Each CDR3 protein is one row after TCRdb ran MiXCR on the 5' RACE reads. The sample shows about 50,000 distinct CDR3 sequences, roughly 6% of them seen only once. This material consisted of whole blood, taken at baseline. The origin of the receptors is an adult who was a healthcare worker with PCR-confirmed SARS-CoV-2 infection or an uninfected control (not recorded which). The CDR3 runs from the conserved cysteine through the conserved F or W. Each record gives: clone size, D gene, V gene, J gene, CDR3 length, CDR3 DNA, CDR3 protein. D genes are given only for firm matches. Clone sizes are given selectively: once, few, many, or a class where the clone is expanded.

>many|-|TRBV11-2|TRBJ2-7|15
TGTGCCAGCAGCTTAAGAGGGCCCCCGACCTACGAGCAGTACTTC
CASSLRGPPTYEQYF
>few|-|TRBV27|TRBJ1-6|12
TGTGCCAGCAGTTCCATTAATTCACCCCTCCACTTT
CASSSINSPLHF
>few|-|TRBV5-1|TRBJ1-6|15
TGCGCCAGCAGCCGCCAGCAAAGTAAAGATTCACCCCTCCACTTT
CASSRQQSKDSPLHF
>many|-|TRBV4-3|TRBJ2-6|19
TGCGCCAGCAGCCAAGATCTAGGGGCAGGGAAAGCTGGGGCCAACGTCCTGACTTTC
CASSQDLGAGKAGANVLTF
>few|-|TRBV7-2|TRBJ1-6|16
TGTGCCAGCAGCTTGCGGCGGAGCTCCTATAATTCACCCCTCCACTTT
CASSLRRSSYNSPLHF
>many|-|TRBV5-4|TRBJ2-7|13
TGTGCCAGCAGCTTGGTAACGTCCTACGAGCAGTACTTC
CASSLVTSYEQYF
>-|-|TRBV4-2|TRBJ2-2|17
TGTGCCAGCAGCCAGGGACCTAACAGGGCCCTCACCGGGGAGCTGTTTTTT
CASSQGPNRALTGELFF
>few|-|TRBV5-1|TRBJ1-1|14
TGCGCCAGCAGCTTGACCGGGCGGAACACTGAAGCTTTCTTT
CASSLTGRNTEAFF
>many|-|TRBV6-1|TRBJ1-1|13
TGTGCCAGCAGTCGACTGGTGAACACTGAAGCTTTCTTT
CASSRLVNTEAFF
>many|-|TRBV11-2|TRBJ2-1|15
TGTGCCAGCAGATCCCCTGGGAAGGCCTACAATGAGCAGTTCTTC
CASRSPGKAYNEQFF
>many|-|TRBV2|TRBJ1-6|14
TGTGCCAGCAGTTTAAGGGGGGGGGATTCACCCCTCCACTTT
CASSLRGGDSPLHF
>many|TRBD1|TRBV12-3/TRBV12-4|TRBJ1-1|16
TGTGCCAGCAGTCAGAGACAGGGGGCACGATACACTGAAGCTTTCTTT
CASSQRQGARYTEAFF
>-|TRBD1|TRBV5-1|TRBJ2-3|15
TGCGCCAGCAGCTTGGGGACAGGGGGCGCAGATACGCAGTATTTT
CASSLGTGGADTQYF
>-|TRBD1|TRBV12-3/TRBV12-4|TRBJ1-2|14
TGTGCCAGCAGTTTTACAGGGGGCACTAGGGGCTACACCTTC
CASSFTGGTRGYTF
>-|-|TRBV12-3/TRBV12-4|TRBJ1-1|14
TGTGCCAGCAGCCCCGGGACATTGAACACTGAAGCTTTCTTT
CASSPGTLNTEAFF
>many|-|TRBV12-3/TRBV12-4|TRBJ2-7|12
TGTGCCAGCAGTTTGCAGAGCTACGAGCAGTACTTC
CASSLQSYEQYF
>few|-|TRBV18|TRBJ2-5|14
TGTGCCAGCTCACCACCTTCCAGAGGAGAGACCCAGTACTTC
CASSPPSRGETQYF
>many|TRBD1|TRBV30|TRBJ2-6|16
TGTGCCTGGAGTGCAGGGGGAGTTTCTGGGGCCAACGTCCTGACTTTC
CAWSAGGVSGANVLTF
>few|TRBD1|TRBV20-1|TRBJ2-5|15
TGCAGTGCTAGGGACGTTGACAGGGCTGAGGAGACCCAGTACTTC
CSARDVDRAEETQYF
>many|-|TRBV6-5|TRBJ1-1|14
TGTGCCAGCTCAACTGGCGGGGTAGCCACTGAAGCTTTCTTT
CASSTGGVATEAFF
>few|-|TRBV7-9|TRBJ2-4|15
TGTGCCAGCAGCGTGGCTAGTCTGTCCAAAAACATTCAGTACTTC
CASSVASLSKNIQYF
>many|-|TRBV7-2|TRBJ2-6|17
TGTGCCAGCAGTAACGGACACTGGAGCTCTGGGGCCAACGTCCTGACTTTC
CASSNGHWSSGANVLTF